This T cell receptor beta chain was captured by sequencing in a study of T-cell reconstitution after alpha-beta-depleted transplantation in children. General study findings and limits: The origin of high day-60 TCRbeta diversity in some patients lay in surviving recipient T cells and thymic progenitors. Several hundred expanded graft clones reportedly supplied alpha-beta T cells about two months after transplant. T cells produced anew were the main source of T-cell counts and diversity one year after transplant.

Preparing the TCRbeta library involved the use of unique molecular identifiers. MiXCR was run by TCRdb on the PCR reads, yielding one entry per CDR3 protein. The sample has more than 200,000 distinct CDR3 sequences, over 15% seen once; the top ten hold just under 45%. CDR1 is DFQATT, CDR2 SNEGSKA, per germline (reference sequence). The CDR3 has 14 residues. The V end was cut by 4 bases, the J end by 6 bases, with 15 bases between. In its sample, this clonotype was seen a few times. Its specificity is unknown. The sample in question was PBMCs, mostly from graft donor cells, obtained 360 days after TCRalphabeta/CD19-depleted stem cell transplant. The clonotype originates from a male patient between 2 and 15 years old who had a stem cell transplant for acute lymphoblastic leukemia, so the T cells may come from the graft donor. The gene calls are TRBV20-1 and TRBJ1-4; the D is unclear. CDR3 loop: CSAIPGARYEKLFF. The DNA for the CDR3 is TGCAGTGCTATTCCGGGAGCCCGGTATGAAAAACTGTTTTTT.